The clone carrying this T cell receptor beta chain was picked up one time. The antigen is not known. From the reads, TCRdb called clonotypes with MiXCR, one entry per CDR3 protein. The sample records hundreds of thousands of distinct CDR3 sequences, roughly 31% being singletons. Germline CDR1 reads MNHEY; CDR2 reads SVGEGT. The CDR3 loop spans 12 amino acids. The sample is drawn from a study of T cell repertoires in cytomegalovirus infection. The input for sequencing was cultured CD8+ T cells from PBMCs, taken from culture after CMV antigen stimulation. V usage is TRBV6-2 or TRBV6-3 and J usage is TRBJ2-7, with no clear D. The origin of this receptor is a human donor in good health (CMV status not recorded). Some clones in this sample may be carry-over from other donors' samples. CDR3 in DNA: TGTGTCAGCAGCCTAGGATCCTACGAGCAGTACGTC. This encodes CVSSLGSYEQYV.